This T cell receptor beta chain was sequenced in a study of cytomegalovirus exposure and HLA in healthy donors (dated 2017 in TCRdb). A note on the overall study: An earlier analysis of several hundred of the donors reported about 290 Gb of sequence data and about 100 million unique TCR beta sequences from roughly 200 million T cells. An early release that covered about 600 HLA-typed donors contained approximately 300 gigabases of sequencing data and 70 million to 100 million unique TCR sequences. The genetic ancestry cluster associated with self-reported Caucasian donors included roughly four fifths of the 398 genotyped donors. The study aimed to test whether cataloging public T cell receptors could reveal signatures of past pathogen exposure. The study used immunosequencing to profile the T cell repertoires of around 600 subjects and linked those repertoires to cytomegalovirus serostatus. In addition to the first cohort of 666 subjects, a separate validation cohort of under 150 different subjects was used. To predict cytomegalovirus infection status, the study combined high-throughput TCR immunosequencing, statistical association of individual TCRs with disease status, and machine learning. A later analysis re-analyzed previously published TCR beta repertoires from 600 to 850 donors and added high-resolution HLA genotyping to study TCR occurrence patterns. Rather than using new phenotypic data, the later analysis identified candidate immune exposures from TCR beta sequences and from how often those sequences occurred across donors. An earlier analysis of around 580 of the donors used high-throughput TCR beta sequencing to judge whether each TCR beta V gene segment behaved as functional or pseudogenic. Donor age, sex, ethnicity and CMV serostatus were collected together with the repertoire data. Genome-wide SNP genotypes for about three fifths of the roughly 670 donors were used in a later genetic analysis, which treated that subset as a discovery cohort. Every repertoire in the discovery cohort had been generated on one and the same sequencing platform. HLA typing covered class I and class II loci at four-digit resolution. The number of donors typed differed by locus, with roughly 629-640 for A, B, C, DRB1 and DQB1, around 500 for DQA1, 600 to 610 for DPA1, and around 450 for DPB1. Roughly 5 DR-DQ haplotypes were handled as single units for association and clustering, since linkage in the cohort was strong. Among some 400 genotyped donors of the cohort, an average of approximately 220,000 unique TCR beta nucleotide sequences was sequenced per donor, of which about 18% were non-productive.

The library was built by means of the immunoSEQ multiplex PCR assay. The multiplex PCR relied on a mix of 60 forward primers for TCR Vbeta segments and 13 reverse primers for TCR Jbeta segments. The CDR3 region of rearranged TCR beta genes was amplified from genomic DNA with a multiplex PCR assay. Amplified TCR beta libraries were sequenced as 87-base-pair reads on the Illumina HiSeq System. The study's own analysis went as follows. A later analysis tallied about 77 million unique TCR beta chains across the 666 repertoires, and about 10 million of those chains were shared by two or more donors. A nearest-neighbor algorithm error-corrected the raw reads and collapsed the reads into unique sequences, merging closely related sequences to remove PCR and sequencing errors. CDR3 sequences were aligned to IMGT reference sequences to assign V, D and J gene segments. Each retained sequence needed at least a six-nucleotide match to both a V gene segment and a J gene segment. A rearrangement counted as productive if the CDR3 had no stop codons and remained in frame with V and J, and every other rearrangement counted as non-productive. CDR3 was defined according to IMGT convention as the region running from the second conserved V-encoded cysteine to the conserved J-encoded phenylalanine. The earlier analysis of more than 450 of the donors excluded sequences that lacked an unambiguous match to a single V gene segment. An earlier analysis of almost 600 of the donors classified V segments as functional when productive rearrangements were above 56.7% and as segregating when the standard deviation between donors was above 5%. A statistical classification framework was developed to diagnose cytomegalovirus status using the catalog of TCR beta chain sequences. A later analysis assigned V and J genes by comparing TCR nucleotide sequences with IMGT/GENE-DB human TR gene sequences. The TCRdist pipeline was used in a later analysis to assign CDR3 sequences and most-parsimonious VDJ recombination scenarios. In a later analysis, each TCR beta chain was defined by its CDR3 amino acid sequence together with its V-gene family, and reads without a unique V-gene family were excluded. To address suspected cross-contamination and a sequencing artifact, a later analysis removed around 600 highly shared, low-generation-probability nucleotide sequences. A later analysis calculated a clonal expansion index for each public chain from normalized within-repertoire ranks of inferred template counts. In a later analysis, generation probabilities were computed using a VDJ recombination model fitted to out-of-frame rearrangements, and the results were checked against IGoR. In a later analysis, TCR-TCR, TCR-HLA and TCR-CMV co-occurrence was scored with hypergeometric tests, and a repertoire-size bias correction was applied to TCR pairs. In a later analysis, false discovery rates were estimated by permuting HLA or CMV assignments 20 times. In a later analysis, co-occurring TCRs were grouped using DBSCAN, and TCRdist sequence similarity was added for clustering within HLA-allele-positive subsets. Repertoires with fewer than 30,000 or more than 120,000 public chains were left out of co-occurrence clustering, as were about 5 repertoires with anomalous nucleotide sharing. The source is immuneACCESS, and TCRdb retained only in-frame sequences with V and J called. Part of the clones is not carried over; for the studies checked, unresolved V genes explain less than half of this, and the remainder is unexplained. D and trimming were read from the DNA, whereas the V and J calls and clone size are those reported in that table. The sample profile shows some 130,000 clones; around 77% of them were found once. The leading ten clones occupy approximately 4.2% of the sample.

Results the study describes overall, beyond this receptor: Because some donors lacked HLA typing at each locus, the association tests relied only on the typed subset. A further reported finding was that TCR beta sequences accurately predicted the HLA-A and HLA-B alleles for most subjects in the first cohort. Specific HLA alleles were associated with 16,951 TCR beta sequences at a false discovery rate of 0.05 in a later analysis. It was suggested by the authors that the approach could potentially be generalized to other disease states and immunological phenotypes. In a later analysis, HLA-associated TCR beta chains showed more clonal expansion and lower generation probabilities than non-associated chains that were equally common. Cytomegalovirus status was reported to be diagnosed by the classifier with high specificity and sensitivity in both the original and validation cohorts. Across donors, most TCR sequences were observed very rarely, whereas some public TCRs were present in many individuals. Broadly in line with IMGT annotations, most TCR beta V segments showed up in productive rearrangements about 87% or about 30% of the time in an earlier analysis of approximately 600 of the donors. In a later analysis, the rate of TCR association differed among HLA loci, with DRB1 alleles having the most associated TCRs and HLA-C alleles having the fewest. Because counts were too low, under 20 rarely observed V segments, including chromosome 9 orphons, were left out of the earlier analysis of roughly 600 of the donors. The cohort was sequenced for TCR beta chains only, and without alpha or paired-chain data the features that could be detected were limited. A later genetic analysis reported fewer N-insertions in productive TCRs among donors in an Asian-associated ancestry cluster than the roughly 700-donor mean. The 87-base-pair reads could not distinguish some IMGT-functional V segments, including TRBV6-2 and TRBV6-3, so those segments were excluded. An association between a missense DCLRE1C variant and V-gene and J-gene trimming of TCR beta chains was found in a later genetic analysis and replicated in an independent cohort. A later analysis found that most CMV-associated TCR beta chains appeared HLA-restricted, with HLA associations seemingly driven largely by CMV exposure. Correlated functional status among segregating V segments might be attributable to linkage disequilibrium, but an unknown experimental factor could not be ruled out. Presence/absence analyses assumed roughly uniform sequencing depth across donors, an assumption that may not hold. When HLA alleles, especially DR and DQ, strongly co-occurred, attributing TCR associations to individual alleles was difficult. For the cohort, immune exposure information was limited to CMV serostatus. According to a later analysis, parvovirus B19, influenza, CMV and Epstein-Barr virus appeared linked to several top co-occurrence clusters. Three of the identified cytomegalovirus-associated TCR beta chains were confirmed in vitro to be specific for cytomegalovirus antigens. The study gave a list of under 200 TCR beta chains associated with cytomegalovirus. A cluster of highly shared sequence variants was judged likely to represent a technical artifact of the sequencing pipeline.

From the germline V gene (reference sequence), CDR1 is MNHNY and CDR2 is SVGAGI. Trimmed from V: 10 bases; trimmed from J: 6 bases; junction bases lacking a gene match: 14. The CDR3 starts with the cysteine, ends with the phenylalanine, and has 15 residues. Only CDR3 DNA remains: 45 bases, in frame from the first base. To note about this clone: The antigen this receptor binds is unknown. Base quality data are lacking; no much larger clone is found one base away.

The cohort comprised some 700 healthy bone marrow donors. At the time of sampling, every cohort member was nominally healthy, though immune exposures that went unrecorded were likely present. The donor tested CMV seropositive and was one of the 289 seropositive cohort members. A peripheral blood sample was provided by each donor, and peripheral blood mononuclear cells were used for TCR beta sequencing. The Qiagen DNeasy Blood Extraction Kit was used to extract genomic DNA from the blood cell samples. The sequence came from a male donor in good health and CMV-seropositive. The chain uses TRBV6-6 and TRBJ2-2; 7 junctional bases match TRBD1. The specimen sequenced was PBMCs. The CDR3 is CATPGGTGEAGELFF. The sequence in DNA is TGTGCCACCCCTGGAGGAACAGGGGAAGCCGGGGAGCTGTTTTTT.